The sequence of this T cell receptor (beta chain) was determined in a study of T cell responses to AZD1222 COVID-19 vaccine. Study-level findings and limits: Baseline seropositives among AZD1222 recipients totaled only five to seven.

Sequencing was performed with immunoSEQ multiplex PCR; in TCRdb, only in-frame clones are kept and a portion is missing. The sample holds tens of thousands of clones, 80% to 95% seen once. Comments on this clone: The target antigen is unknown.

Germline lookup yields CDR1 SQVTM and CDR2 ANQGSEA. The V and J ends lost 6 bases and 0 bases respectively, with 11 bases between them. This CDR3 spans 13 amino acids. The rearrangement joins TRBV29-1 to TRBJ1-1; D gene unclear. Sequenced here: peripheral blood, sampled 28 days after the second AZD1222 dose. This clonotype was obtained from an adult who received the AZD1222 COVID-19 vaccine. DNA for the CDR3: TGCAGCGTCCGGACTGCTCTGAACACTGAAGCTTTCTTT. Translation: CSVRTALNTEAFF.